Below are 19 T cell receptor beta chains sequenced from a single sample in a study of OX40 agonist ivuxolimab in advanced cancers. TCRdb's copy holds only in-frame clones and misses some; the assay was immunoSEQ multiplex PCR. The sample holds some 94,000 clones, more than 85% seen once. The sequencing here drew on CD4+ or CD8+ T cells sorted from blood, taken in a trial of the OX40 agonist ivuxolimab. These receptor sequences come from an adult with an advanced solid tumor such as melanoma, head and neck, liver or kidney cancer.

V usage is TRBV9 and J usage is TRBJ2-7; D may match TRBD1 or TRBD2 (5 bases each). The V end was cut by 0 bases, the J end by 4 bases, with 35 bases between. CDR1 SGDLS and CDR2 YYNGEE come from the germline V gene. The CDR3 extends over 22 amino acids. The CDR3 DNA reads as TGTGCCAGCAGCGTAGCTCTCGAGGGACCCGGGCCCGGTTTAGGGTTTTTGTACGAGCAGTACTTC. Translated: CASSVALEGPGPGLGFLYEQYF.

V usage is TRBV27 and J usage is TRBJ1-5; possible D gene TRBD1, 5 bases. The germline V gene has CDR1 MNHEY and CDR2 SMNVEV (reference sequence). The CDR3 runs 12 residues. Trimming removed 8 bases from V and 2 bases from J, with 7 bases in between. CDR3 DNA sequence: TGTGCCAGCCGGGGGGGCAATCAGCCCCAGCATTTT. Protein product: CASRGGNQPQHF.

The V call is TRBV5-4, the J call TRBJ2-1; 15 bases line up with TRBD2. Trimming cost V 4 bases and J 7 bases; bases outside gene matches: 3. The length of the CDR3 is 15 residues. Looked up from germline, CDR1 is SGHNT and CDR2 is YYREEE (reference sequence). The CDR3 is CASSAGLAGGNEQFF. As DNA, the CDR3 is TGTGCCAGCAGCGCTGGACTAGCGGGGGGGAATGAGCAGTTCTTC.

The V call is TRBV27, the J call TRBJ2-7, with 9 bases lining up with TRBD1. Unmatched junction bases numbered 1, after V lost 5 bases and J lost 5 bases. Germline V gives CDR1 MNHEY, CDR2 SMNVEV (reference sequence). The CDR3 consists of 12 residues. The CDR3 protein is CASSRTGDEQYF. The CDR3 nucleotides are TGTGCCAGCAGTCGGACAGGGGACGAGCAGTACTTC.

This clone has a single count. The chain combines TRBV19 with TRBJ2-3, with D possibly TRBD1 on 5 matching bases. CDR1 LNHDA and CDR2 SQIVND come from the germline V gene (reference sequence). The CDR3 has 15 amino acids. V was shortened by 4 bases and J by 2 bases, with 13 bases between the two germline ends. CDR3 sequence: CASSTGPGYTDTQYF. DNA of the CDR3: TGTGCCAGTAGTACTGGCCCAGGGTACACAGATACGCAGTATTTT. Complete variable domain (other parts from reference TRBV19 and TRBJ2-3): DGGITQSPKYLFRKEGQNVTLSCEQNLNHDAMYWYRQDPGQGLRLIYYSQIVNDFQKGDIAEGYSVSREKKESFPLTVTSAQKNPTAFYLCASSTGPGYTDTQYFGPGTRLTVL.

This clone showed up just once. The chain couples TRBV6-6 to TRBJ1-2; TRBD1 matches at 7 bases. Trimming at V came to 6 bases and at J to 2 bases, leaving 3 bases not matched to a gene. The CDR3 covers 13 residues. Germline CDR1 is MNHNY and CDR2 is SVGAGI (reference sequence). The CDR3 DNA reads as TGTGCCAGCAGCAAGGGACAGAACTATGGCTACACCTTC. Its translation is CASSKGQNYGYTF.

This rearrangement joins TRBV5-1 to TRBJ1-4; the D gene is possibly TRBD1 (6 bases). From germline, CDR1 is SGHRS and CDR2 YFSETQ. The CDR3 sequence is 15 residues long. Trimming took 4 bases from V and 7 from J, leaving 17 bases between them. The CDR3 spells CASSPKAGALEKLFF. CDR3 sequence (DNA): TGCGCCAGCAGCCCTAAGGCGGGGGCGCTTGAAAAACTGTTTTTT.

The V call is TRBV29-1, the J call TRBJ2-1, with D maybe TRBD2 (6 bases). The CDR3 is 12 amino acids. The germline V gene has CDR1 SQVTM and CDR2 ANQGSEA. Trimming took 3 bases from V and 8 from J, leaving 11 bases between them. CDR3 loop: CSVEEGLYEQFF. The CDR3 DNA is TGCAGCGTTGAGGAGGGACTTTATGAGCAGTTCTTC.

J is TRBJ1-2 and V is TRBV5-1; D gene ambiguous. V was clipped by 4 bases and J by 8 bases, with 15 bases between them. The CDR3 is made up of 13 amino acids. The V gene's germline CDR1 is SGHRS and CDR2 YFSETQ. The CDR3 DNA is TGCGCCAGCAGCCGGGGAACAGAAGAGGGCTACACCTTC. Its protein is CASSRGTEEGYTF.

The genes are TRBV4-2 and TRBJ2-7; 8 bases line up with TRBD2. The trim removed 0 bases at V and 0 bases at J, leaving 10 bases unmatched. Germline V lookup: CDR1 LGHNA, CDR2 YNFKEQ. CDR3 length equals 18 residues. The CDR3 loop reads CASSQEVDRSGSSYEQYF. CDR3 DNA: TGTGCCAGCAGCCAAGAGGTCGATCGGAGCGGGAGCTCCTACGAGCAGTACTTC.

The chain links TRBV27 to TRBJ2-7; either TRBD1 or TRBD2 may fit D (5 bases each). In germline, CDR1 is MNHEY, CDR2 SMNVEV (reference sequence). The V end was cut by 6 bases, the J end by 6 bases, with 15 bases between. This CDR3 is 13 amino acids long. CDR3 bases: TGTGCCAGCAGCCTCGAGGGGCCGGGCGAGCAGTACTTC. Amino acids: CASSLEGPGEQYF.

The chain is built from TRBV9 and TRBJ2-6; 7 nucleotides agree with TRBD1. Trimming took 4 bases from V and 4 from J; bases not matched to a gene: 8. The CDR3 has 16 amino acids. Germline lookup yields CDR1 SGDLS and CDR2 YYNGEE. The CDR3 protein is CASSPRTGAGANVLTF. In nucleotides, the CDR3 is TGTGCCAGCAGCCCCAGAACAGGGGCCGGGGCCAACGTCCTGACTTTC.

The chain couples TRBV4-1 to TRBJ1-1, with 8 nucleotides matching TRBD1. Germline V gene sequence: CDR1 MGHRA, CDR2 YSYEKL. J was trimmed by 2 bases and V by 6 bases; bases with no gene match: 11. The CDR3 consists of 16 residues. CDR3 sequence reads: CASRPTGGRFNTEAFF. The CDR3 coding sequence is TGCGCCAGCAGACCCACAGGGGGACGCTTTAACACTGAAGCTTTCTTT.

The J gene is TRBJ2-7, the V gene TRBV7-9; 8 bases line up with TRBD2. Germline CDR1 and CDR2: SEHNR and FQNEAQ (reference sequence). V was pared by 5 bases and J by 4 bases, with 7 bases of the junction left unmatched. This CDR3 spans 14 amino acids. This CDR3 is CASSPAGVVYEQYF. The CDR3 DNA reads TGTGCCAGCAGCCCAGCGGGAGTGGTGTACGAGCAGTACTTC.

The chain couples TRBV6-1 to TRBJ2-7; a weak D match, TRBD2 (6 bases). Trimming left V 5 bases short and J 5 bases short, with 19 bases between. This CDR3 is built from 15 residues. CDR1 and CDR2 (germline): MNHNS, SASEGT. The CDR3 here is CASSSLTGGLDEQYF. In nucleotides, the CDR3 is TGTGCCAGCAGTAGCCTAACCGGGGGTTTGGACGAGCAGTACTTC.

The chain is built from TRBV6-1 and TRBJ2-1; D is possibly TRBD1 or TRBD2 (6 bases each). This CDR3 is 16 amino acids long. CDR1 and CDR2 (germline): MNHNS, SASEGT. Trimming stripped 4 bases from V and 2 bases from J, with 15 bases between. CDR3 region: CASSGEDSYPYNEQFF. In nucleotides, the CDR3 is TGTGCCAGCAGTGGGGAGGACAGCTATCCCTACAATGAGCAGTTCTTC.

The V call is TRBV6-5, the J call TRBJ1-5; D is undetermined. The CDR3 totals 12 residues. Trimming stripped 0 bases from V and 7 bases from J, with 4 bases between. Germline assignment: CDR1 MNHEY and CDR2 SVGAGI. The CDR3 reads CASSYSDQPQHF. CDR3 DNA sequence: TGTGCCAGCAGTTACTCGGACCAGCCCCAGCATTTT.

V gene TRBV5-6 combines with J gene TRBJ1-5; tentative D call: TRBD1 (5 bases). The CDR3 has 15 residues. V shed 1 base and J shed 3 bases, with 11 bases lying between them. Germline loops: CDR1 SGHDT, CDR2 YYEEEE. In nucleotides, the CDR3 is TGTGCCAGCAGCTTGTGGGGGGTGTTCAATCAGCCCCAGCATTTT. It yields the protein CASSLWGVFNQPQHF. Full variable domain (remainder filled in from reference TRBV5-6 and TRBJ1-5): DAGVTQSPTHLIKTRGQQVTLRCSPKSGHDTVSWYQQALGQGPQFIFQYYEEEERQRGNFPDRFSGHQFPNYSSELNVNALLLGDSALYLCASSLWGVFNQPQHFGDGTRLSIL.

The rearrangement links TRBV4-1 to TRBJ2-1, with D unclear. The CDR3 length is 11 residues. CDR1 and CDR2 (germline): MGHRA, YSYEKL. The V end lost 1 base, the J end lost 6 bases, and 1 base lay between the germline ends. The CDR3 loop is CASSQVNEQFF. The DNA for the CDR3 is TGCGCCAGCAGCCAAGTCAATGAGCAGTTCTTC.